These 29 T cell receptor beta chains were sequenced from one sample in a study of blood T cell repertoires in COVID-19. Only in-frame clones appear in the TCRdb table, and some are missing; sequencing was by immunoSEQ multiplex PCR. The table has about 270,000 clones, roughly 79% seen once; the top ten hold over 2.5%. Input material: peripheral blood. The receptors come from a woman in her sixties or seventies with active or convalescent COVID-19.

Only one count was recorded for this clone. J is TRBJ1-1 and V is TRBV3-1 (or the pseudogene TRBV3-2); weak D call: TRBD1 (6 bases). Germline CDR1 is LGHDT and CDR2 is YNNKEL (reference sequence). The CDR3 length is 15 residues. Trimming removed 0 bases at V and 6 bases at J, with 14 bases between. The CDR3 DNA is TGTGCCAGCAGCCAAGATAACAGGGAGTGGGCTGAAGCTTTCTTT. Translated, it gives CASSQDNREWAEAFF.

This clone was counted a few times. The J gene is TRBJ1-2, the V gene TRBV25-1; unclear D gene. V was clipped by 4 bases and J by 4 bases, with 7 bases between them. There are 12 residues in the CDR3. Germline loops: CDR1 MGHDK, CDR2 SYGVNS. The CDR3 DNA sequence: TGTGCCAGCAGTGGAAACTCCTATGGCTACACCTTC. The encoded protein is CASSGNSYGYTF.

In this sample, this clone turned up a few times. The chain recombines TRBV6-4 with TRBJ2-3, with D possibly matching TRBD2 (5 bases). This CDR3 has 14 amino acids. V lost 5 bases and J 1 base, leaving 10 bases between the germline ends. CDR1 and CDR2 (germline): MRHNA, SNTAGT. This chain's CDR3 is CASSIDGGTDTQYF. The DNA of the CDR3 is TGTGCCAGCAGTATAGACGGGGGCACAGATACGCAGTATTTT.

J is TRBJ1-3 and V is TRBV7-8, with 7 bases that match TRBD1. Germline CDR1 SGHVS, CDR2 FQNEAQ. V lost 3 bases, J lost 0 bases, and 14 bases stayed unmatched. There are 19 residues in the CDR3. The CDR3 region is CASSFGPGTAVRSGNTIYF. CDR3 bases: TGTGCCAGCAGCTTCGGGCCCGGGACAGCTGTTCGCTCTGGAAACACCATATATTTT.

This chain joins TRBV7-9 and TRBJ1-1; D possibly corresponds to TRBD1 (5 bases). CDR3 length: 12 amino acids. V lost 5 bases and J 11 bases, leaving 15 bases between the germline ends. The germline V gene has CDR1 SEHNR and CDR2 FQNEAQ (reference sequence). CDR3 loop: CASSPEVGQAFF. The CDR3 bases are TGTGCCAGCAGCCCAGAGGTGGGGCAGGCTTTCTTT.

The chain joins TRBV7-9 to TRBJ2-3; TRBD1 is a possible D gene (6 bases). Trimming removed 5 bases at V and 6 bases at J, with 15 bases between. This CDR3 is built from 14 residues. The V gene's germline CDR1 is SEHNR and CDR2 FQNEAQ (reference sequence). The CDR3 spells CASSRPTGLDTQYF. CDR3 DNA: TGTGCCAGCAGCCGCCCCACAGGGTTGGATACGCAGTATTTT.

A few counts support this clone. The V gene is TRBV5-4, the J gene TRBJ2-1; perhaps TRBD1 as D (5 bases). Germline V gene lookup returns CDR1 SGHNT and CDR2 YYREEE (reference sequence). The V end lost 4 bases, the J end lost 4 bases, and 9 bases lay between the germline ends. The CDR3 runs 13 residues. The chain's CDR3 is CASSPDRYNEQFF. The CDR3 bases are TGTGCCAGCAGCCCCGACAGATACAATGAGCAGTTCTTC.

The rearrangement uses TRBV16 and TRBJ1-1; D not certain. Trimming removed 3 bases at V and 3 bases at J, with 11 bases between. Germline V lookup: CDR1 KGHSY, CDR2 FQNENV. There are 14 residues in the CDR3. The CDR3 DNA follows: TGTGCCAGCAGCCATATCGGAGGCTACACTGAAGCTTTCTTT. It specifies CASSHIGGYTEAFF.

The chain recombines TRBV18 with TRBJ1-4; 10 bases are shared with TRBD1. CDR1 is KGHSH, CDR2 LQKENI, per germline. CDR3 size: 17 residues. J was trimmed by 8 bases and V by 3 bases; bases with no gene match: 12. The DNA of the CDR3 is TGTGCCAGCTCACCGTCCGGGACAGGGGTTATTGGGGAAAAACTGTTTTTT. Its translation: CASSPSGTGVIGEKLFF. Full variable domain (outside the CDR3, taken from reference TRBV18 and TRBJ1-4): NAGVMQNPRHLVRRRGQEARLRCSPMKGHSHVYWYRQLPEEGLKFMVYLQKENIIDESGMPKERFSAEFPKEGPSILRIQQVVRGDSAAYFCASSPSGTGVIGEKLFFGSGTQLSVL.

This chain links TRBV11-2 with TRBJ1-1, with 9 nucleotides matching TRBD1. V gave up 6 bases and J gave up 0 bases; unmatched junction bases: 8. The CDR3 sequence is 16 residues long. Germline-derived CDR1 and CDR2 are SGHAT and FQNNGV. CDR3 sequence (DNA): TGTGCCAGCAGAAGATGGACAGGGGCTATGAACACTGAAGCTTTCTTT. Protein sequence: CASRRWTGAMNTEAFF. The full variable domain, completed using reference TRBV11-2 and TRBJ1-1, is EAGVAQSPRYKIIEKRQSVAFWCNPISGHATLYWYQQILGQGPKLLIQFQNNGVVDDSQLPKDRFSAERLKGVDSTLKIQPAKLEDSAVYLCASRRWTGAMNTEAFFGQGTRLTVV.

The chain is built from TRBV19 and TRBJ2-7; D not certain. The CDR3 is made up of 14 amino acids. Trimming left V 3 bases short and J 1 base short, with 10 bases between. In germline, CDR1 is LNHDA, CDR2 SQIVND (reference sequence). The CDR3 here is CASSILGQSYEQYF. For the CDR3, the DNA is TGTGCCAGTAGTATTCTTGGCCAGTCCTACGAGCAGTACTTC.

The chain joins TRBV24-1 to TRBJ2-3; 12 nucleotides align to TRBD2. J lost 4 bases, V lost 3 bases, and 13 bases had no gene match. The CDR3 is 19 amino acids. From germline, CDR1 is KGHDR and CDR2 SFDVKD. In nucleotides, the CDR3 is TGTGCCACCAGTGATGTCGGCGGGGCTAGCGGGGGGGCCGCAGATACGCAGTATTTT. It codes for CATSDVGGASGGAADTQYF.

The chain is built from TRBV24-1 and TRBJ2-7; 7 nucleotides align to TRBD2. The CDR3 has 13 residues. Unmatched junction bases numbered 1, after V lost 0 bases and J lost 6 bases. CDR1 KGHDR and CDR2 SFDVKD come from the germline V gene. The CDR3 protein is CATSDLSGGEQYF. In DNA form, the CDR3 reads TGTGCCACCAGTGATTTGTCGGGGGGCGAGCAGTACTTC.

The chain has TRBV6-4 and TRBJ1-5; D unclear. The germline V gene encodes CDR1 MRHNA and CDR2 SNTAGT. There are 16 residues in the CDR3. V was cut by 2 bases and J by 6 bases, with 17 bases left in between. The chain's CDR3 is CASSDLPGSLVQPQHF. CDR3 nucleotides: TGTGCCAGCAGTGACCTCCCGGGTTCCCTCGTTCAGCCCCAGCATTTT.

There are a few counts of this clone. The V call is TRBV5-6, the J call TRBJ1-5, with 11 bases identical to TRBD1. The V gene's germline CDR1 is SGHDT and CDR2 YYEEEE. V lost 4 bases and J lost 2; bases outside the gene matches: 11. The CDR3 covers 18 residues. The CDR3 sequence is CASSGFGTGGLGNQPQHF. The CDR3 nucleotides read TGTGCCAGCAGCGGGTTCGGGACAGGGGGTTTGGGCAATCAGCCCCAGCATTTT. Full variable domain (rest looked up from reference TRBV5-6 and TRBJ1-5): DAGVTQSPTHLIKTRGQQVTLRCSPKSGHDTVSWYQQALGQGPQFIFQYYEEEERQRGNFPDRFSGHQFPNYSSELNVNALLLGDSALYLCASSGFGTGGLGNQPQHFGDGTRLSIL.

The V and J genes are TRBV11-2 and TRBJ1-4; D is undetermined. V lost 2 bases to trimming and J lost 0 bases, with 7 bases between them. This CDR3 spans 15 amino acids. Looked up from germline, CDR1 is SGHAT and CDR2 is FQNNGV. The CDR3 loop is CASSLRQATNEKLFF. CDR3 bases: TGTGCCAGCAGCTTAAGGCAGGCAACTAATGAAAAACTGTTTTTT.

The CDR3 nucleotides are TGTGCCAGCTCACGCGGCCTATTAGAAAAACTGTTTTTT. Translated: CASSRGLLEKLFF. The chain joins TRBV18 to TRBJ1-4; D is undetermined. This CDR3 contains 13 residues. Germline assignment: CDR1 KGHSH and CDR2 LQKENI. V lost 4 bases and J 8 bases, leaving 11 bases between the germline ends.

The chain links TRBV7-9 to TRBJ2-3; 10 bases agree with TRBD1. This CDR3 region has 15 residues. The germline gives CDR1 SEHNR, CDR2 FQNEAQ (reference sequence). With V trimmed by 5 bases and J by 1 base, 3 bases remained unmatched. The CDR3 region is CASSRGTGGTDTQYF. The CDR3 bases are TGTGCCAGCAGCCGAGGGACAGGGGGCACAGATACGCAGTATTTT.

The table lists this clone with a few counts. This sequence joins TRBV3-1 (or the pseudogene TRBV3-2) and TRBJ2-7, with 7 bases matching TRBD1. Germline V lookup: CDR1 LGHDT, CDR2 YNNKEL (reference sequence). The CDR3 sequence is 13 residues long. The V segment lost 7 bases and the J segment 4 bases; nucleotides outside the gene matches: 7. Here the CDR3 reads CASTPGQNYEQYF. The CDR3 nucleotides are TGTGCCAGCACTCCGGGACAGAATTACGAGCAGTACTTC.

The chain couples TRBV3-1 (or the pseudogene TRBV3-2) to TRBJ1-2; D is unclear. Trimming stripped 3 bases from V and 8 bases from J, with 13 bases between. This CDR3 spans 13 amino acids. CDR1 LGHDT and CDR2 YNNKEL come from the germline V gene (reference sequence). CDR3 in amino acids: CASSQDPSGGYTF. The DNA of the CDR3 is TGTGCCAGCAGCCAGGATCCCTCAGGAGGCTACACCTTC.

V and J are TRBV19 and TRBJ2-7; 7 bases are a match to TRBD1. V dropped 5 bases and J dropped 1; count of bases not matched to a gene: 8. In germline, CDR1 is LNHDA, CDR2 SQIVND (reference sequence). The CDR3 consists of 15 residues. In nucleotides, the CDR3 is TGTGCCAGTAGTTCTAGAGACAGGGCATCCTACGAGCAGTACTTC. Its translation: CASSSRDRASYEQYF.

In this sample, this clone turned up once. This chain joins TRBV5-1 and TRBJ2-1, with 14 bases identical to TRBD2. V lost 7 bases and J lost 2; bases outside the gene matches: 17. Per the germline V gene, CDR1 is SGHRS and CDR2 is YFSETQ. The length of the CDR3 is 20 residues. This CDR3 reads CASEGEPGLAGASPYNEQFF. The CDR3 DNA reads as TGCGCCAGCGAAGGGGAGCCGGGACTAGCGGGGGCCTCCCCCTACAATGAGCAGTTCTTC.

J is TRBJ2-3 and V is TRBV28; 7 nucleotides line up with TRBD2. CDR1 MDHEN and CDR2 SYDVKM come from the germline V gene. Trimming removed 3 bases from V and 4 bases from J; junction bases left unmatched: 13. This CDR3 is built from 17 residues. The CDR3 is CASSFRITREVADTQYF. The CDR3 nucleotides are TGTGCCAGCAGTTTCCGCATCACCCGGGAGGTAGCAGATACGCAGTATTTT.

This clone came up once. This rearrangement joins TRBV4-3 to TRBJ2-7; TRBD2 might be the D (6 bases). The CDR3 spans 14 residues. Trimming took off 4 bases at V and 3 bases at J, with 13 bases between the two ends. Germline CDR1 and CDR2: LGHNA and YSLEER. The CDR3, as DNA: TGCGCCAGCAGCCCGGAGGGCAGGATCTACGAGCAGTACTTC. It codes for CASSPEGRIYEQYF.

V usage is TRBV28 and J usage is TRBJ2-3; D possibly corresponds to TRBD1 (6 bases). The germline gives CDR1 MDHEN, CDR2 SYDVKM. Trimming shortened V by 2 bases and J by 11 bases, and 14 bases separated the two germline ends. CDR3 length: 13 amino acids. The chain's CDR3 is CASSLRGKGGQYF. The CDR3 DNA reads as TGTGCCAGCAGTTTACGCGGAAAAGGGGGGCAGTATTTT.

The CDR3 region is CASRPNRDRVNQPQHF. In nucleotides, the CDR3 is TGTGCCAGCAGGCCAAACCGGGACAGGGTAAATCAGCCCCAGCATTTT. The genes are TRBV6-6 and TRBJ1-5; 9 bases fit TRBD1. The CDR3 runs to 16 residues. The V gene's germline CDR1 is MNHNY and CDR2 SVGAGI (reference sequence). V was pared by 6 bases and J by 4 bases, with 10 bases of the junction left unmatched.

The rearrangement joins TRBV5-6 to TRBJ2-7; D might be TRBD2 (7 bases). In germline, CDR1 is SGHDT, CDR2 YYEEEE. Between the trimmed V and J ends, which lost 2 bases and 7 bases, there was a span of 19 bases. The CDR3 extends over 15 amino acids. The CDR3 sequence is CASSLRGGTVVEQYF. The CDR3 nucleotides read TGTGCCAGCAGCTTAAGGGGGGGTACGGTGGTTGAGCAGTACTTC.

V and J are TRBV5-1 and TRBJ1-2; 7 bases line up with TRBD1. From germline, CDR1 is SGHRS and CDR2 YFSETQ. V was pared by 2 bases and J by 3 bases, with 4 bases of the junction left unmatched. The CDR3 contains 14 residues. Written as DNA, the CDR3 is TGCGCCAGCAGCTTCACAGGGGATTACTATGGCTACACCTTC. It codes for CASSFTGDYYGYTF.

The CDR3 loop is CASSLGMGQPQHF. The CDR3 coding sequence is TGTGCCAGCAGCTTAGGGATGGGCCAGCCCCAGCATTTT. The chain employs TRBV7-8 and TRBJ1-5, with D unresolved. The germline V and J ends were trimmed by 1 base and 7 bases, with 8 bases remaining between them. CDR1 is SGHVS, CDR2 FQNEAQ, per germline. The CDR3 covers 13 residues. Supplemented by reference TRBV7-8 and TRBJ1-5, the full variable domain reads GAGVSQSPRYKVAKRGQDVALRCDPISGHVSLFWYQQALGQGPEFLTYFQNEAQLDKSGLPSDRFFAERPEGSVSTLKIQRTQQEDSAVYLCASSLGMGQPQHFGDGTRLSIL.